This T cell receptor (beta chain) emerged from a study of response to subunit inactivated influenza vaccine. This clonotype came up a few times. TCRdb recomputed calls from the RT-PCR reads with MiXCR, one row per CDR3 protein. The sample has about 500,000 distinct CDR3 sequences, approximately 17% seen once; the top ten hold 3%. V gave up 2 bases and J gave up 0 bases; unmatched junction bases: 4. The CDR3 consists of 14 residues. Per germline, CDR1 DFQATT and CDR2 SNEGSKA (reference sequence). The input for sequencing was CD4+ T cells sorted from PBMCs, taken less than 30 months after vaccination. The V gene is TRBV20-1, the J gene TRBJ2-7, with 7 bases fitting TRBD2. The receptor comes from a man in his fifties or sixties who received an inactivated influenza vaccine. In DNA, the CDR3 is TGCAGTGCTAGAAGCGGGACGGCCTCCTACGAGCAGTACTTC. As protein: CSARSGTASYEQYF.